This T cell receptor beta chain was profiled in a study of T cell changes during pregnancy in multiple sclerosis (dated by TCRdb to between 2018 and 2020). For the study in its entirety: The study examined how the T cell repertoire changed over the course of pregnancy in women with multiple sclerosis.

The library was obtained by the immunoSEQ multiplex PCR assay. TCRdb obtained this table from immuneACCESS and retained in-frame rearrangements with V and J assigned. These tables miss some clones; where compared with another copy, unresolved V genes account for less than half of the shortfall, and the remainder is unexplained. Recorded for this sample are roughly 110,000 clones; under 95% of them occurred a single time. 1.5% to 2% of the sample lies in the top ten. The CDR3, cysteine through phenylalanine, is 15 amino acids long. Here the CDR3 DNA is all that survives: 45 bases in frame from base 1. As encoded in the germline V gene, CDR1 is SGHRS while CDR2 is YFSETQ. Compared with germline, V lacks 2 bases and J lacks 2 bases; bases without a gene match: 5. As to this clone: There is no known antigen for this receptor. No base quality values were provided; no much bigger clone lies one nucleotide off.

This chain joins TRBV5-1 to TRBJ2-5; 8 nucleotides in the junction match TRBD1. This TCR was sampled from a female donor with multiple sclerosis, enrolled in a pregnancy study. The input for sequencing was peripheral blood, taken after pregnancy. The base sequence is TGCGCCAGCAGCTTCGGACAGGGCCCTCAAGAGACCCAGTACTTC. This is translated as CASSFGQGPQETQYF.